This TCR beta chain was found in a study of blood T cell repertoires in COVID-19. This clone is a singleton in its sample. Profiled with immunoSEQ multiplex PCR; TCRdb holds only in-frame clones, not every one. Here the sample spans about 30,000 clones, 80% being singletons. Germline-derived CDR1 and CDR2 are SGDLS and YYNGEE. With 3 bases removed from V and 3 bases from J, the gap between germline ends came to 18 bases. CDR3 length: 16 residues. The material sequenced was peripheral blood. The sequence came from a woman in her 70s with acute or convalescent COVID-19. The chain links TRBV9 to TRBJ1-2, with D possibly matching TRBD1 (5 bases). The CDR3 reads CASSANTQVRDYGYTF. The CDR3 DNA is TGTGCCAGCAGCGCAAACACACAGGTACGGGACTATGGCTACACCTTC.